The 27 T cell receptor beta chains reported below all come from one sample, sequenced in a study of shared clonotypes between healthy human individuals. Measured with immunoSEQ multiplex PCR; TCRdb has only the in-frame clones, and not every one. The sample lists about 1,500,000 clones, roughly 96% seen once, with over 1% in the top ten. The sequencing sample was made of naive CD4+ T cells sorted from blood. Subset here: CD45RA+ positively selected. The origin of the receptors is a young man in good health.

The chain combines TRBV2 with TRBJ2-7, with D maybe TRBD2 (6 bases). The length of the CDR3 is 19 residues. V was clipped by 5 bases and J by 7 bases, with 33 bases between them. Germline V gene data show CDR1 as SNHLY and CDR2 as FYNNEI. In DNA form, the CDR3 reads TGTGCCAGCAGTAGCGGGCCTCCAGGGCTAGGTCCCGCGGAGCTGGAGCAGTACTTC. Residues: CASSSGPPGLGPAELEQYF.

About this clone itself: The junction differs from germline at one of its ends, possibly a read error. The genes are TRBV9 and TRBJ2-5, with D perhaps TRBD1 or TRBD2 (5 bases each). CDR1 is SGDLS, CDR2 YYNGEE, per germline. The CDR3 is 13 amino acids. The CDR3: CASSPGTQGTQYF. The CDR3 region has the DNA TGTGCCAGCAGCCCCGGGACCCAAGGGACCCAGTACTTC.

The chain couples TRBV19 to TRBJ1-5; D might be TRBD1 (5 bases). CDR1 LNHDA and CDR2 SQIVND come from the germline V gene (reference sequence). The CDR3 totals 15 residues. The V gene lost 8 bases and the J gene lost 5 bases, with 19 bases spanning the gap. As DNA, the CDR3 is TGTGCCAGTGGCTCCGGCAGGCTCAGGGATCAGCCCCAGCATTTT. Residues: CASGSGRLRDQPQHF.

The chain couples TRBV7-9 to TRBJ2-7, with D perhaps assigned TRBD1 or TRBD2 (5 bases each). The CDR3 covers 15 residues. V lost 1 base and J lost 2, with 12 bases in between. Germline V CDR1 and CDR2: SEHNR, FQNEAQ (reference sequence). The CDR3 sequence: CASSLDGTETYEQYF. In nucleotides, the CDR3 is TGTGCCAGCAGCTTAGATGGGACGGAAACCTACGAGCAGTACTTC.

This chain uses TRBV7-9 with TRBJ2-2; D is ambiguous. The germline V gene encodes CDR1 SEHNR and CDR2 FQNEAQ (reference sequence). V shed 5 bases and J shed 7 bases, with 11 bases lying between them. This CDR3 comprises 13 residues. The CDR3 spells CASSPTVGGELFF. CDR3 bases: TGTGCCAGCAGCCCCACGGTGGGCGGGGAGCTGTTTTTT.

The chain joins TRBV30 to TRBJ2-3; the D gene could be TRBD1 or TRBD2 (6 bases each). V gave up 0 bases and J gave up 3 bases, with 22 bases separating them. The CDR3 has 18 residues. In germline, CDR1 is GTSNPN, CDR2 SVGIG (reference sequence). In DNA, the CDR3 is TGTGCCTGGAGTGTATCCCCATTCCTTGGGGGGCTGACAGATACGCAGTATTTT. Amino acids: CAWSVSPFLGGLTDTQYF.

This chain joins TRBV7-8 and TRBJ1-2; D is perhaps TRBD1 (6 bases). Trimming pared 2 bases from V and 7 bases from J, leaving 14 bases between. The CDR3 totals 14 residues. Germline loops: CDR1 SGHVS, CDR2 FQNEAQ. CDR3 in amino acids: CASSLILGAGGYTF. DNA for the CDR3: TGTGCCAGCAGCTTAATATTGGGGGCTGGTGGCTACACCTTC.

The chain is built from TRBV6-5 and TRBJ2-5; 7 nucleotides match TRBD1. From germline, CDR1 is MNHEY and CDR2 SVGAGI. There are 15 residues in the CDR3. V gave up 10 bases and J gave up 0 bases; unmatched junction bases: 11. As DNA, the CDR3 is TGTGCCACCTCACCTCTGGACAGGCACCAAGAGACCCAGTACTTC. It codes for CATSPLDRHQETQYF.

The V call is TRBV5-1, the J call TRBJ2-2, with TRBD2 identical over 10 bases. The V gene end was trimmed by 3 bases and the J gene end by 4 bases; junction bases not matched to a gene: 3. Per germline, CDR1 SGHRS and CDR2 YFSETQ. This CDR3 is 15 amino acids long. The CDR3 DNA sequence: TGCGCCAGCAGCTACCAGCGGGAGGGCACCGGGGAGCTGTTTTTT. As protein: CASSYQREGTGELFF. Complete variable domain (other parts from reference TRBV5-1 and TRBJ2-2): KAGVTQTPRYLIKTRGQQVTLSCSPISGHRSVSWYQQTPGQGLQFLFEYFSETQRNKGNFPGRFSGRQFSNSRSEMNVSTLELGDSALYLCASSYQREGTGELFFGEGSRLTVL.

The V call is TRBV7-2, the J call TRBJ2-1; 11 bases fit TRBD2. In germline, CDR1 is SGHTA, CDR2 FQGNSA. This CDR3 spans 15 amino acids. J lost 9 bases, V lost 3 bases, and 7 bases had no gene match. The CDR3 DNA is TGTGCCAGCAGCTTTCTTACTAGCGGGAGAGCTGAGCAGTTCTTC. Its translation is CASSFLTSGRAEQFF.

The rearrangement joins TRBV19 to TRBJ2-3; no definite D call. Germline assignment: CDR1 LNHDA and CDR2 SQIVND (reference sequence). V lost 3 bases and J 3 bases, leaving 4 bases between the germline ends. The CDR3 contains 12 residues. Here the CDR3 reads CASSIKTDTQYF. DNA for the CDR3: TGTGCCAGTAGTATTAAGACAGATACGCAGTATTTT.

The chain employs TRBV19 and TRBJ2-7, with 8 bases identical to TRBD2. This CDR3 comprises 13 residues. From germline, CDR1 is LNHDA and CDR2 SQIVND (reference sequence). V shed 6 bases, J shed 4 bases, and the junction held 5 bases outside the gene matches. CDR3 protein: CASRSGSTYEQYF. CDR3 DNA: TGTGCCAGTAGGAGCGGGAGTACGTACGAGCAGTACTTC.

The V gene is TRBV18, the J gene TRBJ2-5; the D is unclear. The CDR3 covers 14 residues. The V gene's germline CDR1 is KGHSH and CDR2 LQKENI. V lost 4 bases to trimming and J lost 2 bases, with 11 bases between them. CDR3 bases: TGTGCCAGCTCACTCAGGACGGCTCAAGAGACCCAGTACTTC. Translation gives CASSLRTAQETQYF.

The CDR3 protein is CASSQVWGEKLFF. The CDR3 DNA is TGTGCCAGCAGCCAAGTTTGGGGTGAAAAACTGTTTTTT. The chain employs TRBV14 and TRBJ1-4; D not resolved. The CDR3 loop spans 13 amino acids. The germline V gene has CDR1 SGHDN and CDR2 FVKESK. Trimming took off 1 base at V and 7 bases at J, with 7 bases between the two ends.

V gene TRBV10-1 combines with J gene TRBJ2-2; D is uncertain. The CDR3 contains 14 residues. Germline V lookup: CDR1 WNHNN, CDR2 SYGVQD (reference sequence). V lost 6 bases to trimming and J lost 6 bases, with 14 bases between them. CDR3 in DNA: TGCGCCAGCAGGAAAGGGCAGGTGGCCGGGGAGCTGTTTTTT. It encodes CASRKGQVAGELFF.

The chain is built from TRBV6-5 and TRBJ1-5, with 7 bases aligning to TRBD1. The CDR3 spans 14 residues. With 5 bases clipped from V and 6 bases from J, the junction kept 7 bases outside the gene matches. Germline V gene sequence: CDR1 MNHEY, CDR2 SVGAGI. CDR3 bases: TGTGCCAGCAGTCAACAGGGGAGCGCTCAGCCCCAGCATTTT. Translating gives CASSQQGSAQPQHF.

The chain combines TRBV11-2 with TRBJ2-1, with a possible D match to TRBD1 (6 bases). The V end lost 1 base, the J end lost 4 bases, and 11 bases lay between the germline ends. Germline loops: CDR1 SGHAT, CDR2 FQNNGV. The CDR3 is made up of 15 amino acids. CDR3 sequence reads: CASSLAPTGYNEQFF. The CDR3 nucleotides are TGTGCCAGCAGCTTAGCACCGACAGGTTACAATGAGCAGTTCTTC.

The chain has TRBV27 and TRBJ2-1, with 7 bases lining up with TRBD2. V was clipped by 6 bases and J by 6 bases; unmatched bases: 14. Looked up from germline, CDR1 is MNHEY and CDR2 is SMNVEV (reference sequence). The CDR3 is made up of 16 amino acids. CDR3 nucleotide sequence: TGTGCCAGCAGGTCTCATGGGGGGAGGGGCCCCAATGAGCAGTTCTTC. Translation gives CASRSHGGRGPNEQFF.

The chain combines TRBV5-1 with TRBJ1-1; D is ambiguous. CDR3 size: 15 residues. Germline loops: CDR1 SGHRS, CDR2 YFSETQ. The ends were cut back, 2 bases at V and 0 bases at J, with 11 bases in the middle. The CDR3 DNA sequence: TGCGCCAGCAGCTTCGGGTCCAATTTGAACACTGAAGCTTTCTTT. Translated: CASSFGSNLNTEAFF.

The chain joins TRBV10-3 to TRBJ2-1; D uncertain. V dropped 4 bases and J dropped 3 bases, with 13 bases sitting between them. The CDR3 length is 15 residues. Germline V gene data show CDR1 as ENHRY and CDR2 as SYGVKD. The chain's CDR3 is CAISVLESRYNEQFF. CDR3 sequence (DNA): TGTGCCATCAGTGTCCTGGAATCCCGCTACAATGAGCAGTTCTTC.

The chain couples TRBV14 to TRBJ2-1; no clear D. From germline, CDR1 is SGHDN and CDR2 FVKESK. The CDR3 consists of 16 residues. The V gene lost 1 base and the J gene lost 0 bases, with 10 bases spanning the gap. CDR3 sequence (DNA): TGTGCCAGCAGCCAAGTAGGTCAGAGCTCCTACAATGAGCAGTTCTTC. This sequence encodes CASSQVGQSSYNEQFF.

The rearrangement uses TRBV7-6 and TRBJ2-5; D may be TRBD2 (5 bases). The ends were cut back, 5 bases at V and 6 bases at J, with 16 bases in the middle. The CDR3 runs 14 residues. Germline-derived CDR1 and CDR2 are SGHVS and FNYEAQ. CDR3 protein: CASSQLTKTQTQYF. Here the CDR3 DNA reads TGTGCCAGCAGCCAATTGACTAAGACACAGACCCAGTACTTC.

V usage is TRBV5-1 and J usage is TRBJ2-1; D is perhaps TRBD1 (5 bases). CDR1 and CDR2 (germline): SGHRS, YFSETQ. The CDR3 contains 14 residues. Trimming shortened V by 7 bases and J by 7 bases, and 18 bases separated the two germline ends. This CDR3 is CASGDIIRGNEQFF. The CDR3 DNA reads TGCGCCAGCGGAGACATCATTAGGGGAAATGAGCAGTTCTTC.

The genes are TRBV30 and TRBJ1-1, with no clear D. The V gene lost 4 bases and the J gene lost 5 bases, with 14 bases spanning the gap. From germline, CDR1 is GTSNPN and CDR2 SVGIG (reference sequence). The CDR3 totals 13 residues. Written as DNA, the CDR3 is TGTGCCTGGACCCCCGGCCTGGTGACTGAAGCTTTCTTT. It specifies CAWTPGLVTEAFF.

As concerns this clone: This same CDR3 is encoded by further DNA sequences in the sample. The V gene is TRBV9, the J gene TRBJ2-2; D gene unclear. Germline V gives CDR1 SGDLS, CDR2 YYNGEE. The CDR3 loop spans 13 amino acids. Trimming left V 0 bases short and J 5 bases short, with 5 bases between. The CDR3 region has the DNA TGTGCCAGCAGCGTAGTCGGTACCGGGGAGCTGTTTTTT. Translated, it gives CASSVVGTGELFF.

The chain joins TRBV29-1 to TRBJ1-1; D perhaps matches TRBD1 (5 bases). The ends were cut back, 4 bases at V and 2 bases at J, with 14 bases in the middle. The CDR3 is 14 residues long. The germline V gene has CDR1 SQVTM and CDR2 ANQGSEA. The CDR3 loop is CSVGRGRGNTEAFF. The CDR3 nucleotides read TGCAGCGTTGGCCGGGGACGGGGAAACACTGAAGCTTTCTTT.

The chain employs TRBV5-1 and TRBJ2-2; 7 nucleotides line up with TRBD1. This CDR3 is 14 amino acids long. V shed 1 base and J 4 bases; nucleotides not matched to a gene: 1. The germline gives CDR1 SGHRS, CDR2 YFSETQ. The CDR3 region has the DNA TGCGCCAGCAGCTTGCCAGGGGGCACCGGGGAGCTGTTTTTT. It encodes CASSLPGGTGELFF.